The rows below give T cell receptor beta chains drawn from one sample of a study of blood T cell repertoires in COVID-19. Sequenced by immunoSEQ multiplex PCR; TCRdb stores in-frame clones only, minus some. The table has roughly 76,000 clones, roughly 91% seen once. Material: peripheral blood. These receptor sequences come from a man in his 70s with active or convalescent COVID-19. CDR3s include the opening cysteine and the closing phenylalanine or tryptophan. D genes are given only for firm matches. For some rows the clone size is stated as once, few or many, or as a class when expanded; others skip it.

TRBJ1-6	TRBV28	.	.	CASSSYSRGTNNSPLHF	TGTGCCAGCAGTTCATATAGTAGGGGGACTAATAATTCACCCCTCCACTTT
TRBJ2-5	TRBV5-1	.	.	CASSLGGRGVGETQYF	TGCGCCAGCAGCTTGGGAGGGCGCGGAGTGGGGGAGACCCAGTACTTC
TRBJ1-2	TRBV18	.	.	CASSPRGGSDGYTF	TGTGCCAGCTCACCAAGAGGGGGATCCGATGGCTACACCTTC
TRBJ1-5	TRBV30	.	TRBD1	CAWSRQGPRAQPQHF	TGTGCCTGGAGCCGACAGGGCCCGCGGGCTCAGCCCCAGCATTTT
TRBJ1-2	TRBV5-1	few	TRBD1	CASSTGTGENYGYTF	TGCGCCAGCAGTACCGGGACAGGGGAGAACTATGGCTACACCTTC
TRBJ1-2	TRBV3-1/TRBV3-2	.	.	CASSRTPYGYTF	TGTGCCAGCAGCCGGACACCTTATGGCTACACCTTC
TRBJ2-5	TRBV7-9	.	.	CASSLVQQETQYF	TGTGCCAGCAGCTTAGTTCAGCAAGAGACCCAGTACTTC
TRBJ2-1	TRBV19	.	TRBD2	CASSTGTSGWSSYNEQFF	TGTGCCAGTAGTACAGGGACTAGCGGGTGGAGCTCCTACAATGAGCAGTTCTTC
TRBJ1-6	TRBV6-2/TRBV6-3	.	.	CASSLTVSFESPLHF	TGTGCCAGCAGTTTGACTGTCAGTTTTGAATCACCCCTCCACTTT
TRBJ1-1	TRBV28	few	.	CASSLRWSGYTEAFF	TGTGCCAGCAGTTTGAGGTGGTCGGGGTACACTGAAGCTTTCTTT
TRBJ1-6	TRBV2	.	TRBD1	CASRETGVNSPLHF	TGTGCCAGCAGGGAGACAGGGGTGAACTCACCCCTCCACTTT
TRBJ2-3	TRBV7-8	.	TRBD2	CASSFTTSGRGGDTQYF	TGTGCCAGCAGCTTTACGACTAGCGGGAGGGGTGGAGATACGCAGTATTTT
TRBJ2-7	TRBV10-3	.	TRBD1	CAIRRQGVDEQYF	TGTGCCATCAGACGACAGGGGGTGGACGAGCAGTACTTC
TRBJ2-1	TRBV9	.	.	CASSGSGGPVDNEQFF	TGTGCCAGCAGCGGCTCCGGGGGGCCGGTGGACAATGAGCAGTTCTTC
TRBJ2-7	TRBV9	.	TRBD2	CASKYGLATQLPYEQYF	TGTGCCAGCAAATACGGACTAGCGACACAGTTGCCCTACGAGCAGTACTTC
TRBJ2-2	TRBV5-6	.	.	CASRPGQLNTGELFF	TGTGCCAGCAGGCCGGGACAACTGAACACCGGGGAGCTGTTTTTT
TRBJ2-7	TRBV7-2	.	TRBD2	CASSRGGRRRNYEQYF	TGTGCCAGCAGTAGGGGAGGGCGACGGCGAAATTACGAGCAGTACTTC